The 9 T cell receptor beta chains reported below all come from one sample, sequenced in a study of T cells in narcolepsy. The protocol was immunoSEQ multiplex PCR, while the TCRdb copy is restricted to in-frame clones and leaves out a portion. The table lists some 30,000 clones, roughly 80% of them singletons. Input material: memory (CD45RA-) CD4+ T cells from blood. All receptors come from a human donor in good health.

This rearrangement joins TRBV4-3 to TRBJ2-7, with D possibly matching TRBD1 (5 bases). This CDR3 region has 13 residues. V dropped 4 bases and J dropped 2 bases, with 9 bases sitting between them. CDR1 LGHNA and CDR2 YSLEER come from the germline V gene. CDR3 residues: CASSPWTPYEQYF. The CDR3 DNA reads as TGCGCCAGCAGCCCGTGGACACCCTACGAGCAGTACTTC.

This CDR3 reads CASSYTPGQNTEAFF. The CDR3, as DNA: TGTGCCAGCAGTTACACCCCGGGACAGAACACTGAAGCTTTCTTT. The V and J genes are TRBV6-5 and TRBJ1-1, with a possible D match to TRBD1 (6 bases). Germline V gene sequence: CDR1 MNHEY, CDR2 SVGAGI. The CDR3 is 15 amino acids. The V end was cut by 2 bases, the J end by 1 base, with 11 bases between.

This sequence joins TRBV14 and TRBJ2-1; possibly TRBD1 for D (5 bases). CDR3 length: 13 residues. With 3 bases removed from V and 9 bases from J, the gap between germline ends came to 12 bases. Germline V lookup: CDR1 SGHDN, CDR2 FVKESK. Written as DNA, the CDR3 is TGTGCCAGCAGCCAGCAGGGTAGGGGTGAGCAGTTCTTC. Translation gives CASSQQGRGEQFF.

The rearrangement links TRBV4-2 to TRBJ1-1, with 7 bases lining up with TRBD1. The junction had 6 bases not matched to a gene; V was cut back by 0 bases and J by 2 bases. Germline values: CDR1 LGHNA, CDR2 YNFKEQ. CDR3 size: 16 residues. The CDR3 DNA reads as TGTGCCAGCAGCCAAGATCTTCGACAGGGAAACACTGAAGCTTTCTTT. Translation gives CASSQDLRQGNTEAFF.

This rearrangement joins TRBV4-2 to TRBJ2-2, with D unresolved. Deletions cut 1 base from V and 0 bases from J, with 6 bases between. The CDR3 sequence is 15 residues long. Germline values: CDR1 LGHNA, CDR2 YNFKEQ. Here the CDR3 reads CASSQAGANTGELFF. CDR3 sequence (DNA): TGTGCCAGCAGCCAAGCGGGCGCGAACACCGGGGAGCTGTTTTTT.

The J gene is TRBJ1-2, the V gene TRBV5-1; D is perhaps TRBD1 (5 bases). Trimming took off 4 bases at V and 2 bases at J, with 9 bases between the two ends. Germline CDR1 reads SGHRS; CDR2 reads YFSETQ. CDR3 length: 13 residues. CDR3 sequence (DNA): TGCGCCAGCAGCCCGGGGGAAAACTATGGCTACACCTTC. Translating it yields CASSPGENYGYTF.

The rearrangement uses TRBV6-6 and TRBJ1-6; 11 nucleotides align to TRBD1. V trimming: 3 bases; J trimming: 7 bases; junction bases outside the gene matches: 2. CDR3 length: 15 amino acids. From germline, CDR1 is MNHNY and CDR2 SVGAGI (reference sequence). The CDR3 region has the DNA TGTGCCAGCAGTTATGGGACAGGGGGGAATTCACCCCTCCACTTT. This sequence encodes CASSYGTGGNSPLHF.

The gene calls are TRBV5-1 and TRBJ2-1; 8 bases line up with TRBD1. Looked up from germline, CDR1 is SGHRS and CDR2 is YFSETQ. J was trimmed by 0 bases and V by 3 bases; bases with no gene match: 2. The CDR3 extends over 15 amino acids. DNA for the CDR3: TGCGCCAGCAGCTACGGACAGGGCTCCTACAATGAGCAGTTCTTC. This encodes CASSYGQGSYNEQFF. The full variable domain, its missing parts supplied by reference TRBV5-1 and TRBJ2-1, is KAGVTQTPRYLIKTRGQQVTLSCSPISGHRSVSWYQQTPGQGLQFLFEYFSETQRNKGNFPGRFSGRQFSNSRSEMNVSTLELGDSALYLCASSYGQGSYNEQFFGPGTRLTVL.

The chain links TRBV7-2 to TRBJ2-7; TRBD1 matches at 10 bases. The germline V gene encodes CDR1 SGHTA and CDR2 FQGNSA. The junction had 10 bases not matched to a gene; V was cut back by 5 bases and J by 3 bases. This CDR3 has 16 amino acids. CDR3 protein: CASSPGQGNSYYEQYF. The CDR3, as DNA: TGTGCCAGCAGCCCGGGACAGGGGAATTCGTACTACGAGCAGTACTTC.